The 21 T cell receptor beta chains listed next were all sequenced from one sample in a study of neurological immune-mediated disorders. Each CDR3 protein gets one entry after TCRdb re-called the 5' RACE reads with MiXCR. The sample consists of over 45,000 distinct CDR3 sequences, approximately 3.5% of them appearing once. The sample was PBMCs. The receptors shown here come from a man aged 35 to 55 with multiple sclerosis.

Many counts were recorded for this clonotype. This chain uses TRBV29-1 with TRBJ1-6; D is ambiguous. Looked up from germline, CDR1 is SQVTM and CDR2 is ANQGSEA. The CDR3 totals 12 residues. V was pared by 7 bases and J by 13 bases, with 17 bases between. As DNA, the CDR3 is TGCAGCGCCTCGACGGGAGGGTCGCCCCTCCACTTT. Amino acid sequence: CSASTGGSPLHF.

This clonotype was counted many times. CDR3 sequence: CASSLGRDRLYNEQFF. CDR3 nucleotide sequence: TGCGCCAGCAGCTTGGGTCGGGACAGGCTATACAATGAGCAGTTCTTC. The chain is built from TRBV5-1 and TRBJ2-1; 8 bases agree with TRBD1. This CDR3 has 16 amino acids. Germline values: CDR1 SGHRS, CDR2 YFSETQ. Unmatched junction bases numbered 6, after V lost 0 bases and J lost 4 bases.

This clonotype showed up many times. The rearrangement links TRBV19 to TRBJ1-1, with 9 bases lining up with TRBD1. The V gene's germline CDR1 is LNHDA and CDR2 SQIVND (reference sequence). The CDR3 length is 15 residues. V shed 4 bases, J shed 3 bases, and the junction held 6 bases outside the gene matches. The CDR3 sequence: CASSTGQGGHTEAFF. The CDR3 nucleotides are TGTGCCAGTAGTACGGGACAGGGAGGCCACACTGAAGCTTTCTTT.

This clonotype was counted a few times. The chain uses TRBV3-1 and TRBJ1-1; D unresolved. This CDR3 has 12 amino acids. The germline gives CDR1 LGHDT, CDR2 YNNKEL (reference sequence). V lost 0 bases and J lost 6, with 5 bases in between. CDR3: CASSQESAEAFF. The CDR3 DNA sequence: TGTGCCAGCAGCCAAGAATCGGCTGAAGCTTTCTTT.

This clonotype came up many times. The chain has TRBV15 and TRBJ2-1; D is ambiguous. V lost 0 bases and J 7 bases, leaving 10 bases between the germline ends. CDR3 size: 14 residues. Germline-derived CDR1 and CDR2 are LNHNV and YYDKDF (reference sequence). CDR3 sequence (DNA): TGTGCCACCAGCAGAGATATCGGCAGAAATGAGCAGTTCTTC. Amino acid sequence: CATSRDIGRNEQFF.

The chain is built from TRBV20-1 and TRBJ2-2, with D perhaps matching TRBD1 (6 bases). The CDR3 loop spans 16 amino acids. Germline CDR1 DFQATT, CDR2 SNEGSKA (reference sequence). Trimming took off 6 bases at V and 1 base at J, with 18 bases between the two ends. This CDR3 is CSAPRGWGLNTGELFF. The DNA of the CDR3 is TGCAGTGCCCCCCGCGGTTGGGGGCTGAACACCGGGGAGCTGTTTTTT.

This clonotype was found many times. CDR3 loop: CSARLTGEGKTQYF. The CDR3, as DNA: TGCAGTGCTAGACTGACCGGGGAGGGGAAGACCCAGTACTTC. The rearrangement joins TRBV20-1 to TRBJ2-5; 7 positions agree with TRBD2. Germline CDR1 and CDR2: DFQATT and SNEGSKA (reference sequence). J gave up 6 bases and V 2 bases, and 9 bases lay outside the gene matches. The CDR3 runs 14 residues.

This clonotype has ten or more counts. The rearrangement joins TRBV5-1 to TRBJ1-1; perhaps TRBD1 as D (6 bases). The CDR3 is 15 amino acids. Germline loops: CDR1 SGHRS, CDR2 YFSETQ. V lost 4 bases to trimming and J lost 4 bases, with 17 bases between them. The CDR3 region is CASSVQGTGGTEAFF. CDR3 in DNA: TGCGCCAGCAGCGTCCAGGGGACTGGAGGCACTGAAGCTTTCTTT.

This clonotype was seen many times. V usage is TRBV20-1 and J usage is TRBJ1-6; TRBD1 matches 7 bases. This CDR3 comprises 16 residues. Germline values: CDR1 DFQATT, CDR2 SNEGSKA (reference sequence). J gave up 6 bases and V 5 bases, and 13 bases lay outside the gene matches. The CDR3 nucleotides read TGCAGTGCTCCCATCCAAAACAGGGGTTTTAATTCACCCCTCCACTTT. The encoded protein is CSAPIQNRGFNSPLHF.

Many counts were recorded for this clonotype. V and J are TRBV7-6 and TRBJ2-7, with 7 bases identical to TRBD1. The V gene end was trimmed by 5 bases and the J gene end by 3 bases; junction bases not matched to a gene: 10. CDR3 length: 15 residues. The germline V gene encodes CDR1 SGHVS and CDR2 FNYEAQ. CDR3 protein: CASSPPHRGLYEQYF. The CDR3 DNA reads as TGTGCCAGCAGCCCGCCTCACAGGGGCCTCTACGAGCAGTACTTC.

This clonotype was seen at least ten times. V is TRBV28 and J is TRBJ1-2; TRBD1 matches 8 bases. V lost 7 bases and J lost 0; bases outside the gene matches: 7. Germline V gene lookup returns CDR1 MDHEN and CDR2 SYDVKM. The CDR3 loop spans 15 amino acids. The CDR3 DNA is TGTGCCAGCACCCTTGGGACAGGCTCTAACTATGGCTACACCTTC. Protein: CASTLGTGSNYGYTF.

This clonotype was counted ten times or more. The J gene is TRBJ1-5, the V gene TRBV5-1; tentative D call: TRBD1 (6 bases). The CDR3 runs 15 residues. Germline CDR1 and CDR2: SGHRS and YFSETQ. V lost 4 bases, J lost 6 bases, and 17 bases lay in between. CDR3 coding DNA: TGCGCCAGCAGCCCGGGGAGTAAAGGGGGTCAGCCCCAGCATTTT. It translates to CASSPGSKGGQPQHF.

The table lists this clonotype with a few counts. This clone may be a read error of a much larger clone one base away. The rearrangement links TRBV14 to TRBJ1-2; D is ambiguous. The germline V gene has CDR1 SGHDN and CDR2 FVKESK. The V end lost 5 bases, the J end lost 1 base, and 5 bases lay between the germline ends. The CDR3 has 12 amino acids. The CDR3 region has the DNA TGTGCCAGCAGCAAAATTAACTATGGCTACACCTTC. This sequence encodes CASSKINYGYTF.

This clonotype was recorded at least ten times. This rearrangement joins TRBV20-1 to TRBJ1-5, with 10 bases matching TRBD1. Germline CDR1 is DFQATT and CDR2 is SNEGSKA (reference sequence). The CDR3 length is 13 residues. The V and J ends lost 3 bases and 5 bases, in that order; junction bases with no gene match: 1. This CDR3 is CSARGTGDQPQHF. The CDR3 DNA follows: TGCAGTGCTAGGGGGACAGGGGATCAGCCCCAGCATTTT.

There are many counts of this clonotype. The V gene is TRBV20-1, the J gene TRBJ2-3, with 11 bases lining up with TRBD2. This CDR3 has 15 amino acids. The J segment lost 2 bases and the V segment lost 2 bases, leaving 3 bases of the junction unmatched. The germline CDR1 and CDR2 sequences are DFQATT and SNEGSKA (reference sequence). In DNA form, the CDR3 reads TGCAGTGCTAGAAATAGCGGGGGGGCCACAGATACGCAGTATTTT. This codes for CSARNSGGATDTQYF.

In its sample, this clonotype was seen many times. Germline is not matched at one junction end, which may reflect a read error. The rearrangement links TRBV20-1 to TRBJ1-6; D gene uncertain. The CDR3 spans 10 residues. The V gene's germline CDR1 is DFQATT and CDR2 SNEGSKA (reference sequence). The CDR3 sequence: CSAGRSPLNF. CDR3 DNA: TGCAGTGCAGGGCGTTCACCCCTCAACTTT.

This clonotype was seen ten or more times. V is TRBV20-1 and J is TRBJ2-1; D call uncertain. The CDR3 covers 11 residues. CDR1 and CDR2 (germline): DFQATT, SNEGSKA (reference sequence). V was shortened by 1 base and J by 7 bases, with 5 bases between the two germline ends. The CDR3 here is CSARGPNEQFF. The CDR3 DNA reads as TGCAGTGCTAGAGGCCCTAATGAGCAGTTCTTC.

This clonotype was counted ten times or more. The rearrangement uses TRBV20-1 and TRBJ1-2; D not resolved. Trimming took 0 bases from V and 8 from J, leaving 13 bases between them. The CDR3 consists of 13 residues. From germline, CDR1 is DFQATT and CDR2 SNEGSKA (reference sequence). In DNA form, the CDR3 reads TGCAGTGCTAGAGATCTGTCCAGAGGAGGCTACACCTTC. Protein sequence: CSARDLSRGGYTF.

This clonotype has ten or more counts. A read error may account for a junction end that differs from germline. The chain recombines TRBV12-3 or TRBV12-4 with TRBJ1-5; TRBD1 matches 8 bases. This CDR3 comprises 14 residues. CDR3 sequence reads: CASRQGAGGQPQNF. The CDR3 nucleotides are TGTGCCAGCAGGCAGGGGGCAGGCGGTCAGCCCCAGAATTTT.

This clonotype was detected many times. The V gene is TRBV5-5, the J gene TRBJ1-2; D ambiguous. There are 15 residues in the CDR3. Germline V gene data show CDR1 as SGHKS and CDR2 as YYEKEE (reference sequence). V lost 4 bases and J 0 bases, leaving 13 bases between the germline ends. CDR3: CASSPLITANYGYTF. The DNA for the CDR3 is TGTGCCAGCAGCCCCCTAATCACCGCTAACTATGGCTACACCTTC.

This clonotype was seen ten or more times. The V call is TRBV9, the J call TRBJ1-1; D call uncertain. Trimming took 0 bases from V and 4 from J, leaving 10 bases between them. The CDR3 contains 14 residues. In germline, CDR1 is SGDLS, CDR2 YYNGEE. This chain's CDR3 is CASSVAWSGTEAFF. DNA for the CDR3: TGTGCCAGCAGCGTAGCCTGGTCAGGCACTGAAGCTTTCTTT.